These 10 T cell receptor beta chains were sequenced from one sample in a study of OX40 agonist ivuxolimab in advanced cancers. The method was immunoSEQ multiplex PCR; TCRdb's version includes in-frame clones alone and lacks a portion of them. There are approximately 120,000 clones in the sample; 92% occur only once, and around 0.81% lies in the top ten. The sequences come from CD4+ or CD8+ T cells sorted from blood, collected in a trial of the OX40 agonist ivuxolimab. The receptor source for this set is an adult with an advanced solid tumor such as melanoma, head and neck, liver or kidney cancer.

The chain combines TRBV19 with TRBJ1-6, with D possibly matching TRBD1 (5 bases). Deletions cut 3 bases from V and 8 bases from J, with 14 bases between. The CDR3 spans 15 residues. CDR1 is LNHDA, CDR2 SQIVND, per germline (reference sequence). CDR3 in DNA: TGTGCCAGTAGTATTGCGGGGCTTGTGGATTCACCCCTCCACTTT. This translates into CASSIAGLVDSPLHF. Variable domain in full (rest from reference TRBV19 and TRBJ1-6): DGGITQSPKYLFRKEGQNVTLSCEQNLNHDAMYWYRQDPGQGLRLIYYSQIVNDFQKGDIAEGYSVSREKKESFPLTVTSAQKNPTAFYLCASSIAGLVDSPLHFGNGTRLTVT.

V usage is TRBV7-9 and J usage is TRBJ1-2; D is possibly TRBD1 (6 bases). Trimming removed 3 bases from V and 8 bases from J, with 10 bases in between. Germline loops: CDR1 SEHNR, CDR2 FQNEAQ (reference sequence). This CDR3 has 12 residues. Here the CDR3 DNA reads TGTGCCAGCAGCTTTGACAGGACCGGCTACACCTTC. It specifies CASSFDRTGYTF.

The CDR3 here is CASSSGLSRTGELFF. The CDR3 nucleotides read TGTGCCAGCAGCTCCGGGTTAAGCCGAACCGGGGAGCTGTTTTTT. V and J are TRBV7-6 and TRBJ2-2; no clear D gene. Germline V gives CDR1 SGHVS, CDR2 FNYEAQ. CDR3 length: 15 amino acids. Deletions cut 4 bases from V and 5 bases from J, with 14 bases between.

The V and J genes are TRBV27 and TRBJ2-7; 11 nucleotides match TRBD2. The CDR3 spans 19 residues. The junction had 13 bases not matched to a gene; V was cut back by 0 bases and J by 3 bases. Germline CDR1 reads MNHEY; CDR2 reads SMNVEV (reference sequence). Here the CDR3 DNA reads TGTGCCAGCAGTTTATCACGAGTCGGAACTAGCGGGAGTTACTACGAGCAGTACTTC. Residues: CASSLSRVGTSGSYYEQYF.

V usage is TRBV6-1 and J usage is TRBJ1-1; D is unclear. Germline V CDR1 and CDR2: MNHNS, SASEGT. CDR3 length: 13 amino acids. Trimming took off 11 bases at V and 4 bases at J, with 17 bases between the two ends. The CDR3 loop is CAGSLGGVTEAFF. The CDR3 DNA is TGTGCCGGGAGCCTTGGTGGGGTCACTGAAGCTTTCTTT.

The V and J genes are TRBV19 and TRBJ1-5; perhaps TRBD1 as D (5 bases). Per germline, CDR1 LNHDA and CDR2 SQIVND (reference sequence). The CDR3 is 15 amino acids. Trimming removed 5 bases from V and 3 bases from J, with 14 bases in between. CDR3 bases: TGTGCCAGTAGTGATGCAGGGTCGTACAATCAGCCCCAGCATTTT. It is translated as CASSDAGSYNQPQHF.

This chain links TRBV2 with TRBJ2-7; 7 bases match TRBD2. V was clipped by 8 bases and J by 4 bases; unmatched bases: 11. The germline V gene encodes CDR1 SNHLY and CDR2 FYNNEI. This CDR3 contains 14 residues. The CDR3 nucleotides read TGTGCCAGCCTTGAGCGGGAAAGTAGGTACGAGCAGTACTTC. Translated: CASLERESRYEQYF.

V usage is TRBV27 and J usage is TRBJ2-1; 8 bases are a match to TRBD1. V lost 8 bases and J lost 0; bases outside the gene matches: 3. This CDR3 region has 14 residues. CDR1 and CDR2 (germline): MNHEY, SMNVEV (reference sequence). The DNA of the CDR3 is TGTGCCAGCGCACAGGGGGTCTCCTACAATGAGCAGTTCTTC. This translates into CASAQGVSYNEQFF.

The chain links TRBV6-1 to TRBJ2-1; D may correspond to TRBD1 or TRBD2 (5 bases each). V lost 5 bases to trimming and J lost 10 bases, with 15 bases between them. The CDR3 is 13 residues long. The germline V gene encodes CDR1 MNHNS and CDR2 SASEGT. The CDR3 spells CASSMDERGEQFF. CDR3 coding DNA: TGTGCCAGCAGTATGGATGAGAGGGGCGAGCAGTTCTTC.

V usage is TRBV18 and J usage is TRBJ2-7; 14 nucleotides line up with TRBD2. Germline V gives CDR1 KGHSH, CDR2 LQKENI. The CDR3 runs 15 residues. V shed 3 bases and J 9 bases; nucleotides not matched to a gene: 7. This chain's CDR3 is CASSPTSGRAGGQYF. The CDR3 bases are TGTGCCAGCTCACCGACTAGCGGGAGGGCCGGAGGGCAGTACTTC.